The 10 T cell receptor beta chains given below trace back to one sample, sequenced in a study of response to subunit inactivated influenza vaccine. TCRdb redid the calling of the RT-PCR reads with MiXCR, one entry per CDR3 protein. The repertoire includes about 540,000 distinct CDR3 sequences, 20% to 25% of them detected once, and under 3.5% sits in the top ten. These same data were also listed under a study on T cells expressing NK-cell markers. In that study: Production of TCR beta cDNA relied on 5'RACE template switching with UMIs.

The source material was CD4+ T cells sorted from PBMCs, sampled 11 to 12 days after vaccination. These receptors all come from a man aged 50 to 60 who received an inactivated influenza vaccine.

The gene calls are TRBV20-1 and TRBJ2-3; tentatively, D is TRBD2 (6 bases). V lost 5 bases to trimming and J lost 5 bases, with 14 bases between them. CDR1 DFQATT and CDR2 SNEGSKA come from the germline V gene (reference sequence). CDR3 length equals 13 residues. The CDR3 region is CSALRSGRDTQYF. For the CDR3, the DNA is TGCAGTGCTCTCCGTAGCGGTCGAGATACGCAGTATTTT.

The chain recombines TRBV7-3 with TRBJ2-7; TRBD2 agrees at 10 bases. After removal of 5 bases from V and 5 bases from J, the junction contained 6 bases not matched to a gene. Germline loops: CDR1 SGHTA, CDR2 FQGTGA. The CDR3 is 14 residues long. CDR3 nucleotides: TGTGCCAGCAGCCCCGCTAGCGGGAGCAACGAGCAGTACTTC. It translates to CASSPASGSNEQYF.

In this sample, this clonotype turned up a few times. This chain uses TRBV10-3 with TRBJ2-3; TRBD2 might be the D (5 bases). Germline lookup yields CDR1 ENHRY and CDR2 SYGVKD. V dropped 3 bases and J dropped 5 bases, with 18 bases sitting between them. The CDR3 runs 16 residues. The DNA for the CDR3 is TGTGCCATCAGTGACGGGGTAGGCCTATCGGGAGATACGCAGTATTTT. Translating gives CAISDGVGLSGDTQYF.

The gene calls are TRBV28 and TRBJ2-2, with 10 bases that match TRBD1. The CDR3 runs to 16 residues. V lost 3 bases to trimming and J lost 4 bases; unmatched junction nucleotides: 5. Germline assignment: CDR1 MDHEN and CDR2 SYDVKM. The CDR3 DNA is TGTGCCAGCAGTTTGGCGGGACAGGGGTTCACCGGGGAGCTGTTTTTT. Its protein product is CASSLAGQGFTGELFF.

The chain joins TRBV2 to TRBJ2-7; 8 bases match TRBD1. V lost 6 bases, J lost 1 base, and 8 bases stayed unmatched. Germline assignment: CDR1 SNHLY and CDR2 FYNNEI. There are 15 residues in the CDR3. DNA of the CDR3: TGTGCCAGCAGGGGACAGGACCCGGGGTCCTACGAGCAGTACTTC. Translating it yields CASRGQDPGSYEQYF.

This clonotype was detected a few times. The chain links TRBV5-1 to TRBJ2-6; D gene unclear. The CDR3 sequence is 16 residues long. Germline CDR1 reads SGHRS; CDR2 reads YFSETQ. The V end was cut by 2 bases, the J end by 0 bases, with 9 bases between. CDR3 in amino acids: CASSLTLDSGANVLTF. In DNA, the CDR3 is TGCGCCAGCAGCTTAACTTTAGACTCTGGGGCCAACGTCCTGACTTTC.

The sample holds a few counts of this clonotype. The genes are TRBV6-1 and TRBJ1-2; the match to TRBD1 covers 9 bases. The V gene's germline CDR1 is MNHNS and CDR2 SASEGT. V shed 6 bases, J shed 5 bases, and the junction held 16 bases outside the gene matches. This CDR3 has 17 amino acids. For the CDR3, the DNA is TGTGCCAGCAGCCGGATCATAACAGGGGGCGCTGGGTATGGCTACACCTTC. It translates to CASSRIITGGAGYGYTF.

The V gene is TRBV18, the J gene TRBJ1-1; no clear D gene. This CDR3 has 13 amino acids. V was shortened by 3 bases and J by 8 bases, with 13 bases between the two germline ends. Germline V lookup: CDR1 KGHSH, CDR2 LQKENI. The CDR3 sequence: CASSPKDRGEAFF. For the CDR3, the DNA is TGTGCCAGCTCACCCAAGGACCGTGGGGAAGCTTTCTTT.

This clonotype was observed at least ten times. The rearrangement links TRBV12-3 or TRBV12-4 to TRBJ2-5; possible D gene TRBD2, 6 bases. The CDR3 is 14 amino acids. Trimming took off 7 bases at V and 3 bases at J, with 15 bases between the two ends. The CDR3 reads CASTHSGQEETQYF. DNA for the CDR3: TGTGCCAGCACACATAGCGGCCAAGAAGAGACCCAGTACTTC.

The chain joins TRBV7-9 to TRBJ2-7, with D hard to call. The CDR3 spans 14 residues. V dropped 2 bases and J dropped 7 bases, with 15 bases sitting between them. Germline loops: CDR1 SEHNR, CDR2 FQNEAQ (reference sequence). The CDR3 spells CASSLSVTLWEQYF. As DNA, the CDR3 is TGTGCCAGCAGCTTATCGGTCACACTTTGGGAGCAGTACTTC.